This T cell receptor (beta chain) was documented in a study of cytomegalovirus exposure and HLA in healthy donors. Findings and limits, study-wide: Because they were indistinguishable, some V segments, including TRBV6-2 and TRBV6-3, were excluded. Some TCR beta chains (roughly 160 of them) were listed as cytomegalovirus-associated.

PCR employed 60 Vbeta and 13 Jbeta primers. Sequencing used immunoSEQ multiplex PCR; TCRdb keeps in-frame clones, though not all of them. Of more than 130,000 clones listed, around 77% are singletons. Of note for this clone: Antigen specificity is unknown.

All donors participated as healthy donors of bone marrow. Donors sampled were nominally healthy, though unrecorded immune exposures were likely. The V gene's germline CDR1 is SNHLY and CDR2 FYNNEI. Germline trimming cut 8 bases from V and 4 bases from J; bases unmatched to any gene: 10. This CDR3 has 15 amino acids. The rearrangement joins TRBV2 to TRBJ2-5; TRBD2 aligns across 10 bases. The source of this sequence is a woman aged 45-65 years in good health and CMV-seronegative. Specimen: PBMCs. CDR3 DNA: TGTGCCAGCGCAGTAAGCCCTAGCGGGGGAGAGACCCAGTACTTC. Translating it yields CASAVSPSGGETQYF.